This TCR beta chain is from a study of T cell responses to AZD1222 COVID-19 vaccine. In the study overall: Second-dose recipients at about 4 or about 12 weeks were treated as one pooled group.

The V gene's germline CDR1 is MGHRA and CDR2 YSYEKL. The CDR3 has 13 residues. V was pared by 9 bases and J by 1 base, with 12 bases between. Libraries were prepared by immunoSEQ multiplex PCR; TCRdb keeps only in-frame clonotypes and omits some of them. The sample has about 120,000 clones; about 88% are singletons. This sample comprised peripheral blood, obtained on day 0 of AZD1222 vaccination. This clonotype was obtained from an adult in good health. This chain links TRBV4-1 with TRBJ1-1; no firm D call. The chain's CDR3 is CARPTLENTEAFF. Here the CDR3 DNA reads TGCGCCAGACCGACACTTGAGAACACTGAAGCTTTCTTT.